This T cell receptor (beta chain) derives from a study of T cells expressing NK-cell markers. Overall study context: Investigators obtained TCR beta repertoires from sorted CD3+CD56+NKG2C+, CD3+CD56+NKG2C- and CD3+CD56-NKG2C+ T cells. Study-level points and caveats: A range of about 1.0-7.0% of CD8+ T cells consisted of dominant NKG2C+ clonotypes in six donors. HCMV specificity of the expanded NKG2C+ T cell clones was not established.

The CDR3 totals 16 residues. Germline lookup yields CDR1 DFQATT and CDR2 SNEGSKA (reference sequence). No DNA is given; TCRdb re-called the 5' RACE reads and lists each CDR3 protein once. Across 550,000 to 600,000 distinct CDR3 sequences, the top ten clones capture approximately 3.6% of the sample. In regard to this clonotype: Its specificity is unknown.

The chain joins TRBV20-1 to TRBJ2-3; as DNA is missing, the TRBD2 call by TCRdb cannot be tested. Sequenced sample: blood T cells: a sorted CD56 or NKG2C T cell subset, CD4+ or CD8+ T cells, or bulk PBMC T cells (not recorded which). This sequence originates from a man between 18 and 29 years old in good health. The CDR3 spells CSASSLAGGMADTQYF.